This T cell receptor beta chain was captured in a study of T cell repertoires in cytomegalovirus infection. Study-level background: Matching HLA type and CMV infection were both indicated by public TCR beta signatures. General observations from the study: What dominated the ex vivo response were HLA-C-restricted CMV-specific TCR beta clonotypes.

About this clonotype itself: Its antigen remains unknown.

CDR1 is MNHEY, CDR2 SVGEGT, per germline. The CDR3 is 16 residues long. Trimming removed 2 bases from V and 7 bases from J, with 18 bases in between. Using its own MiXCR run on the reads, TCRdb lists one record per CDR3 protein. The sample has some 270,000 distinct CDR3 sequences, less than 25% seen once. The J gene is TRBJ2-1, the V gene TRBV6-2 or TRBV6-3; no reliable D call. Sequencing was performed on cultured PBMCs, taken from culture after CMV antigen stimulation. The receptor's source is a human donor in good health (CMV status not recorded). Some clones in this sample may be carry-over from other donors' samples. The CDR3 region has the DNA TGTGCCAGCAGTTACCCCCAGCGACAAACGAGGAATGAGCAGTTCTTC. It yields the protein CASSYPQRQTRNEQFF.